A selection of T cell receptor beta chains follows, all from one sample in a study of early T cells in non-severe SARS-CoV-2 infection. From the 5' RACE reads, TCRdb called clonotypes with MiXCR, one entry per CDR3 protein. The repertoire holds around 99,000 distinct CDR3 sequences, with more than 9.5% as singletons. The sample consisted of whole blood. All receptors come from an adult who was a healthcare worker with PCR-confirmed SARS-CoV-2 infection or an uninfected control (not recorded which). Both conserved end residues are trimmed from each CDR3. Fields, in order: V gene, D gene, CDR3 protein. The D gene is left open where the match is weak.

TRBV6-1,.,ASSEVGGSDTQY
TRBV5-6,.,ASSSIRLGTNQPQH
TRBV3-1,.,ASSQDHPRGQF
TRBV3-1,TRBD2,ASSQAGTSGSLDQY
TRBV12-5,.,ASGLLSEKLF
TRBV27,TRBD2,ASSFLAGEDEQF
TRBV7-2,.,ASSLRGEQPQH
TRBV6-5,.,ASSPNADQPQH
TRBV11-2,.,ASSFRPGIGELF
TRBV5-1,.,ASSFWGASLVGGEQF
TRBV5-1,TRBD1,ASSLTGEATDTQY
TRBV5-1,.,ASSSSTGGSNGYT
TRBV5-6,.,ASSFRAGVKTQY
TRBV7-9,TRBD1,ASSLTGSYNEQF
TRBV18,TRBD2,ASSPLTGGGNEQF
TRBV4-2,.,ASSHAGAAEKLF
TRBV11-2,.,ASSRGRSSGSFSYEQY
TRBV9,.,ASSETGSNQPQH
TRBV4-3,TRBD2,ASSQGTSGDYNEQF
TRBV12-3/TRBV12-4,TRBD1,ASSLGGGEQY
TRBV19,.,ASSMSSSKFNRKTKY
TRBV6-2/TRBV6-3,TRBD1,ASSVSHRGQQY
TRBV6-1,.,ASKLGVRETQY
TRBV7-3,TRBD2,ASSAGGKTDTQY